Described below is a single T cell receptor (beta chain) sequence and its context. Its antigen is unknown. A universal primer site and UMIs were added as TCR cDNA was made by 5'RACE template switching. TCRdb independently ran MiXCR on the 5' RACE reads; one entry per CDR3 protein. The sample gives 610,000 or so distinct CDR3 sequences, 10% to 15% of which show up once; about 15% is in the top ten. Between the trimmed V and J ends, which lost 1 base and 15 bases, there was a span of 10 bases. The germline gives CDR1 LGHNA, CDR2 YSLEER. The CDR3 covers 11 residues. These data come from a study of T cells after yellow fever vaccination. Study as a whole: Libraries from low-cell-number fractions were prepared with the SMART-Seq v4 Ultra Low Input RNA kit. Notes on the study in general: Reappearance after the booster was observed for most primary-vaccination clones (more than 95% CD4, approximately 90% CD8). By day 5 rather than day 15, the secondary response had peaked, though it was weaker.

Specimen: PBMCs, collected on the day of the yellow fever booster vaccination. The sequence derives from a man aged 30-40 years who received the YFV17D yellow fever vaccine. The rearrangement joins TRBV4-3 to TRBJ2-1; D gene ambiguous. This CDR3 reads CASSQAGVWFF. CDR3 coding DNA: TGCGCCAGCAGCCAAGCAGGAGTGTGGTTCTTC.